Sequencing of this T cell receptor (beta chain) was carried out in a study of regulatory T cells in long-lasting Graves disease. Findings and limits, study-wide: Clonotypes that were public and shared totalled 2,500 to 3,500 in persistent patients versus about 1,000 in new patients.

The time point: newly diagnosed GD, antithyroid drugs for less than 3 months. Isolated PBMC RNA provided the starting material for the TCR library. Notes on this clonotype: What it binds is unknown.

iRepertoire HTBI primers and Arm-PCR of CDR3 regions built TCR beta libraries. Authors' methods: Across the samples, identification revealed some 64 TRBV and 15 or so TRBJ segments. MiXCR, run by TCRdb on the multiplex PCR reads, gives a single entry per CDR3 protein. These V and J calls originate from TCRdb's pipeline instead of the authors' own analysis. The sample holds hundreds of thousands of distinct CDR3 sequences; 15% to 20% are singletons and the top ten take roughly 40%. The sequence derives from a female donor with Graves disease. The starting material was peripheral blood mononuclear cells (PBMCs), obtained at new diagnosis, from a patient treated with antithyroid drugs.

Here the CDR3 reads CASKTGGRDYGYTF. In DNA, the CDR3 is TGTGCCAGCAAAACAGGGGGTCGTGACTATGGCTACACCTTC. This sequence joins TRBV3-1 and TRBJ1-2, with TRBD1 identical over 8 bases. Germline loops: CDR1 LGHDT, CDR2 YNNKEL (reference sequence). This CDR3 is built from 14 residues. Trimming at V came to 7 bases and at J to 3 bases, leaving 7 bases not matched to a gene.